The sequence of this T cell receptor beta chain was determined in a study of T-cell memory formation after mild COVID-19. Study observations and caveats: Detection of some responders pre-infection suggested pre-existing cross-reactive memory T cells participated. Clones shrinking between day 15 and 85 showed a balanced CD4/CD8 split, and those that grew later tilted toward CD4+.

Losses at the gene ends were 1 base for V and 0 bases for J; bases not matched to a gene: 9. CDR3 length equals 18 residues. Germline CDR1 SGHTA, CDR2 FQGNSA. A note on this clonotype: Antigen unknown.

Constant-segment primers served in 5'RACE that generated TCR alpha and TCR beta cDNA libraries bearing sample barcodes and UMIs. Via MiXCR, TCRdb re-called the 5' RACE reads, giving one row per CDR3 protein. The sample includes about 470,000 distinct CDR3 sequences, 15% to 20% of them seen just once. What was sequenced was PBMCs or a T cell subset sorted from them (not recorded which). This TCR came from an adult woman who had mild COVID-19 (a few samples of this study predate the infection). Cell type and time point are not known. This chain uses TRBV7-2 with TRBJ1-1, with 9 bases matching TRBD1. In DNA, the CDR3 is TGTGCCAGCAGCTTAGTAACCACAGGGGGCAGGGTGAACACTGAAGCTTTCTTT. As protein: CASSLVTTGGRVNTEAFF.